This TCR beta chain is drawn from a study of blood T cell repertoires in COVID-19. For the study at large: PBMCs, B-cell-depleted T cells, or T cells provided the cDNA or gDNA that made up the material.

The germline gives CDR1 DFQATT, CDR2 SNEGSKA (reference sequence). V was cut by 3 bases and J by 4 bases, with 6 bases left in between. This CDR3 has 11 amino acids. Original data processing: Researchers report that nucleated cell counts were estimated from reference gene primer amplification. The table came from immunoSEQ multiplex PCR; TCRdb's copy has only in-frame clones and leaves some out. V, J and clone size are taken as reported in that table, and D and trimming were inferred from the DNA itself. The data show 25,000 to 30,000 clones, with roughly 82% seen just once and about 1.7% held by the top ten.

This clonotype was sampled from a man older than 75 with active or convalescent COVID-19. The rearrangement joins TRBV20-1 to TRBJ1-1; D remains unclear. The sequenced material came from peripheral blood. CDR3 sequence: CSASRGTEAFF. CDR3 in DNA: TGCAGTGCTAGCCGAGGCACTGAAGCTTTCTTT.